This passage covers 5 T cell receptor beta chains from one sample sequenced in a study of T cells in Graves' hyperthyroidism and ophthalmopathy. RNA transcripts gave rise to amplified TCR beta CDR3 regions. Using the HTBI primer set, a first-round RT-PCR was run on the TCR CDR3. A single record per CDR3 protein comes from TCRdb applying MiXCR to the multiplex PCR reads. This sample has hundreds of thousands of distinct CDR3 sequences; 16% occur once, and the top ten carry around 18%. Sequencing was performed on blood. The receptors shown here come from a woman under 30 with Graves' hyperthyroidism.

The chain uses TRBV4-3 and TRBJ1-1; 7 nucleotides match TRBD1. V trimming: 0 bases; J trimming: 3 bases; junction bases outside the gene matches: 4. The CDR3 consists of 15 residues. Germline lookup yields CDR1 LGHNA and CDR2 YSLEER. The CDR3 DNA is TGCGCCAGCAGCCAAGAAGGGACAGTCTACACTGAAGCTTTCTTT. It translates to CASSQEGTVYTEAFF.

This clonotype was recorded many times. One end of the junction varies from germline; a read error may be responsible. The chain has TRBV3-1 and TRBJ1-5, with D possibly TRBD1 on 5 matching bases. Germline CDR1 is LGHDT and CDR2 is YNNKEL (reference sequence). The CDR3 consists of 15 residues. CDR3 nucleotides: TGTGCCAGCAGCGAAGACGGGGGGAGAAATCAGCCCCAGCATTTT. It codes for CASSEDGGRNQPQHF. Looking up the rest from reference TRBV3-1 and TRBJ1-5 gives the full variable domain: DTAVSQTPKYLVTQMGNDKSIKCEQNLGHDTMYWYKQDSKKFLKIMFSYNNKELIINETVPNRFSPKSPDKAHLNLHINSLELGDSAVYFCASSEDGGRNQPQHFGDGTRLSIL.

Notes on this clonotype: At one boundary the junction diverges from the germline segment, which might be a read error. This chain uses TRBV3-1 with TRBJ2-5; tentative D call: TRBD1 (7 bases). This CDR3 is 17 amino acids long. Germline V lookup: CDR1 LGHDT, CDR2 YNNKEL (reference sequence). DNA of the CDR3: TGTTCCAGCAGCCAAGATCTGGCAGGGGGGCTCCAAGAGACCCAGTACTTC. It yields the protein CSSSQDLAGGLQETQYF.

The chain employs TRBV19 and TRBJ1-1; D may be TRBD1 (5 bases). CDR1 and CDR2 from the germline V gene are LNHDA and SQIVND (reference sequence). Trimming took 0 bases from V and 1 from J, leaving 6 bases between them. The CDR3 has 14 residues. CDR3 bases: TGTGCCAGTAGTATAGAAGGGGCGAACACTGAAGCTTTCTTT. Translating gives CASSIEGANTEAFF.

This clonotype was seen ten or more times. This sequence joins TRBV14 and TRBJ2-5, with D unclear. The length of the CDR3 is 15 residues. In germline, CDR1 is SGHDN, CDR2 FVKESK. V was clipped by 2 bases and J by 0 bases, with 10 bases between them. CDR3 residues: CASSQRLTYQETQYF. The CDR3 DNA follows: TGTGCCAGCAGCCAACGATTGACTTACCAAGAGACCCAGTACTTC.